Detailed here is one T cell receptor (beta chain). This clonotype was observed a handful of times. This receptor's antigen is unknown. One base away there is no much larger clone; base qualities are not given. These data originate in a study of T cells in Graves' hyperthyroidism and ophthalmopathy (dated 2019 in TCRdb). With respect to the entire study: Peripheral blood samples were taken at initial diagnosis, before any treatment was given. Following sampling, methimazole starting at 30 mg daily was given to hyperthyroidism patients, and high-dose intravenous methylprednisolone was given to ophthalmopathy patients. An independent validation cohort of fewer than 20 hyperthyroidism patients and 17 patients who later progressed to ophthalmopathy tested prospective prediction of ophthalmopathy. TCR V-J signatures able to tell the groups apart were searched for in a discovery cohort of 90 to 100 patients, of whom 43 had Graves' ophthalmopathy and 55 to 65 had stable Graves' hyperthyroidism. Thyroid tissue and blood T-cell repertoires from about six Graves' hyperthyroidism patients were also compared in the study. TCR Vbeta CDR3 sequencing of around 130 peripheral blood samples (more than 40 ophthalmopathy, 70 to 85 hyperthyroidism and 17 progressor patients) is reported in the paper. The approximately 100 discovery patients were divided at random into training and test sets in a 7:3 ratio.

Stable Graves' hyperthyroidism was defined as no progression to ophthalmopathy during 18 months of follow-up. The hyperthyroidism patients were between 18 and 65 years old and newly diagnosed, with a disease duration of less than 2 months. Any patient with an uncontrolled infection, another autoimmune disease, pregnancy or lactation was excluded. Diagnoses were based on clinical symptoms, serum thyroxine and TRAb, thyroid ultrasound and orbital computed tomography. PBMCs were separated from under 11 ml of fresh peripheral blood using Ficoll-Paque density gradient centrifugation. Total RNA was extracted using Trizol reagent, and RNA quality was assessed on an Agilent 2100 Bioanalyzer. Trimmed from V: 5 bases; trimmed from J: 6 bases; junction bases lacking a gene match: 11. For CDR1 and CDR2, the germline V gene lists MDHEN and SYDVKM. The CDR3 spans 16 residues, from the cysteine through the phenylalanine. The entry retains the CDR3 DNA only, 48 bases that are in frame from base 1.

General findings and caveats noted by the study authors: Most expanded thyroid clonotypes (frequency above 0.001) were also detected in blood, suggesting blood repertoires may reflect thyroid immune responses. Ophthalmopathy was separated from stable hyperthyroidism by a 13 V-J signature model, with around 88% sensitivity and approximately 84% specificity obtained in cross-validation and 80%/75% obtained in testing. Sample size was not statistically predetermined, and blinding of investigators to group allocation was not performed. In validation, the model predicted progression to ophthalmopathy with around 71% sensitivity and roughly 72% specificity, a median of about six months before onset.

TCR beta CDR3 regions were amplified from RNA transcripts. A first-round RT-PCR of the TCR CDR3 used the HTBI primer set with the Qiagen OneStep RT-PCR kit. A second multiplex PCR round built the libraries, followed by size selection and purification. Sequencing of the libraries was done on an Illumina HiSeq2000 using paired-end 100 bp reads. The published analysis was carried out like this. SOAPnuke was used to process the raw data, with reads discarded if the reads contained adapters or uncalled bases, had a mean Phred below 15, or lacked an exact constant-primer or identifier match. High-quality paired reads were merged using COPE v1.2.5, and each unique nucleotide sequence was defined as a clonotype. MiTCR v1.1 was used to align the clonotypes against IMGT TRBV, TRBD and TRBJ reference segments. The analysis included only V-J combinations with a frequency above 0.0001, which together covered more than 99% of the repertoires. The TCS score was defined as the ratio of F50 (clonal expansion) to E x V (chaos), calculated using BLOSUM62-based TCRdist between CDR3 peptides within each V-J. Welch's t-statistics and random forest reduced around 510 V-J features to under 15, which were used in a naive Bayes classifier (R e1071). In TCRdb, the public reads were trimmed at Q25 with fastp and aligned with MiXCR, with productive beta chains retained. Each record represents a unique CDR3 protein, reported with the most common genes and DNA among its rows. The V and J calls shown here were made by TCRdb, not taken from the authors' results. Across this sample there are about 620,000 distinct CDR3 sequences, with under 20% seen only once. The ten biggest clones cover over 3.5% of the sample.

The sequence derives from a woman aged 30 to 39 with Graves' hyperthyroidism. The source material was blood. The V and J genes are TRBV28 and TRBJ1-5; a stretch of 9 junction bases matches TRBD1. The bases are TGTGCCAGCAGTGTTACCGGGACAGGGATTGGTCAGCCCCAGCATTTT. It is translated as CASSVTGTGIGQPQHF. Where the CDR3 stops, the reference TRBV28 and TRBJ1-5 genes take over; the full variable domain is DVKVTQSSRYLVKRTGEKVFLECVQDMDHENMFWYRQDPGLGLRLIYFSYDVKMKEKGDIPEGYSVSREKKERFSLILESASTNQTSMYLCASSVTGTGIGQPQHFGDGTRLSIL.